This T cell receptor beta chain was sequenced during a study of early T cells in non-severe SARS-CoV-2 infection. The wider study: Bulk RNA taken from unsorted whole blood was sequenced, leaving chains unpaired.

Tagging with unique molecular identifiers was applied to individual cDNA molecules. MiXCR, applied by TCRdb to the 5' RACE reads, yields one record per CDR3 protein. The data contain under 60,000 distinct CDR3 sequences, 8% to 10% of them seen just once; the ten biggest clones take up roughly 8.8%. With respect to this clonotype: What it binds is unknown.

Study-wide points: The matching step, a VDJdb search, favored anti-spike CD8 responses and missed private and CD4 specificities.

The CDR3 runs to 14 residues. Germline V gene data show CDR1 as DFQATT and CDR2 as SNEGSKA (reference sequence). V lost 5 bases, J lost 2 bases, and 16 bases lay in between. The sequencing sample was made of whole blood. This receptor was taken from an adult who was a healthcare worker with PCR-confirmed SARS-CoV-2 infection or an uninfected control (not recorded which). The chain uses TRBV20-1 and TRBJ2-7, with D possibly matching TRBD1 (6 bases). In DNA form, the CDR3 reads TGCAGTGCTGACCCAGGGGACCTAACCTACGAGCAGTACTTC. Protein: CSADPGDLTYEQYF.